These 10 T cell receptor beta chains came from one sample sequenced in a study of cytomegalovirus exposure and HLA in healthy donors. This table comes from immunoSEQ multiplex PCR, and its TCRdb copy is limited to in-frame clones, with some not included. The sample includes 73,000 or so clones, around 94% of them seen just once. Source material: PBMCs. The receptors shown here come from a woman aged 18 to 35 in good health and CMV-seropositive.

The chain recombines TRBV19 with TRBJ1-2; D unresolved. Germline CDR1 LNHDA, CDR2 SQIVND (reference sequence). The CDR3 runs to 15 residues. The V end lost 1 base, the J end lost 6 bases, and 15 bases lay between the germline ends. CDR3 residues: CASSIGWQDSDGYTF. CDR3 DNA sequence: TGTGCCAGTAGTATAGGGTGGCAGGACTCGGATGGCTACACCTTC.

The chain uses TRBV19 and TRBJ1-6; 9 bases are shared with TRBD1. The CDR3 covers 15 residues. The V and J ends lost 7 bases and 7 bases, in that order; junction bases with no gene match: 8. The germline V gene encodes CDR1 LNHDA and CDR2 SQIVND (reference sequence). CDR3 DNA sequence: TGTGCCAGTACCCCGACAGGGGGTGTAAATTCACCCCTCCACTTT. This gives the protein CASTPTGGVNSPLHF. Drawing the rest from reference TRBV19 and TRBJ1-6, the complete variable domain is DGGITQSPKYLFRKEGQNVTLSCEQNLNHDAMYWYRQDPGQGLRLIYYSQIVNDFQKGDIAEGYSVSREKKESFPLTVTSAQKNPTAFYLCASTPTGGVNSPLHFGNGTRLTVT.

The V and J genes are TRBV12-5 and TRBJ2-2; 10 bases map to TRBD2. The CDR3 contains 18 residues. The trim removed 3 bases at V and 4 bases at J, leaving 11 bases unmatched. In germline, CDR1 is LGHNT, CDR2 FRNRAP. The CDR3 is CASGFSRPSGGFTGELFF. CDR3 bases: TGTGCTAGTGGTTTCTCCCGACCTAGCGGGGGTTTCACCGGGGAGCTGTTTTTT.

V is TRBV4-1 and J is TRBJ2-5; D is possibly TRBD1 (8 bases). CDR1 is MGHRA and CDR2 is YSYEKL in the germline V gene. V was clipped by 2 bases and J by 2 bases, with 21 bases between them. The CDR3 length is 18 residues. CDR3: CASSQRQSGTGLQETQYF. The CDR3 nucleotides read TGCGCCAGCAGCCAAAGGCAAAGCGGGACAGGCTTACAAGAGACCCAGTACTTC.

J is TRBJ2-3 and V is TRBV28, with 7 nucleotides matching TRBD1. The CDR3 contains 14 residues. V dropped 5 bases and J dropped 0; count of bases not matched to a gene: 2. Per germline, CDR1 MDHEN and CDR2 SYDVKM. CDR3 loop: CASSPGGSTDTQYF. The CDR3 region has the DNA TGTGCCAGCAGTCCAGGGGGTAGCACAGATACGCAGTATTTT.

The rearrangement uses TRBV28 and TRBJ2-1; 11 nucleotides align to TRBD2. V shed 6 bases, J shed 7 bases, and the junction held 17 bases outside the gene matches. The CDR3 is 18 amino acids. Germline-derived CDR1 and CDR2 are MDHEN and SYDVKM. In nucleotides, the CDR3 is TGTGCCAGCAGACATCCCACCACTAGCGGGGGATCGGGGAATGAGCAGTTCTTC. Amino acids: CASRHPTTSGGSGNEQFF.

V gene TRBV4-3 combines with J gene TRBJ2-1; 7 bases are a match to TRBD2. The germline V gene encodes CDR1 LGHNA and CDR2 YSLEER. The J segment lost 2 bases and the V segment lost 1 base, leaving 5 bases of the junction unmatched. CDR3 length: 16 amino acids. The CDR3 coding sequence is TGCGCCAGCAGCCAAGCTCTCAGCGGGGCCTACAATGAGCAGTTCTTC. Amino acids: CASSQALSGAYNEQFF.

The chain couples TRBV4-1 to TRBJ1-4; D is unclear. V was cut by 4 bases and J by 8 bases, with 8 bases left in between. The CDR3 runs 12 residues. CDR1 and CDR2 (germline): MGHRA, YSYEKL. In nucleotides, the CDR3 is TGCGCCAGCAGCCCTCGGGGAGAAAAACTGTTTTTT. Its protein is CASSPRGEKLFF.

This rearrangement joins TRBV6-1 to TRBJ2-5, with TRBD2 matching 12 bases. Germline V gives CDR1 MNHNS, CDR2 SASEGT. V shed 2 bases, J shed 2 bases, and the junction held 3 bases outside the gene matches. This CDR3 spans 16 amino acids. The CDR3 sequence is CASSEHTSGGQETQYF. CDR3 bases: TGTGCCAGCAGTGAACACACTAGCGGGGGGCAAGAGACCCAGTACTTC.

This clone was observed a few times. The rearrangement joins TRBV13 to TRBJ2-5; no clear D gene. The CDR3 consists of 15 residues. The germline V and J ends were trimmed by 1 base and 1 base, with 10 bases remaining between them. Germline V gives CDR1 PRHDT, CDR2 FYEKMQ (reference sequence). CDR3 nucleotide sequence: TGTGCCAGCAGCTTAGTACAGCAGATCCAAGAGACCCAGTACTTC. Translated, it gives CASSLVQQIQETQYF. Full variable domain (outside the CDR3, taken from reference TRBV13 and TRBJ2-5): AAGVIQSPRHLIKEKRETATLKCYPIPRHDTVYWYQQGPGQDPQFLISFYEKMQSDKGSIPDRFSAQQFSDYHSELNMSSLELGDSALYFCASSLVQQIQETQYFGPGTRLLVL.